Only a few counts were recorded for the clone carrying this T cell receptor (beta chain). No antigen is known for it. The CDR3 consists of 16 residues. V was shortened by 4 bases and J by 0 bases, with 17 bases between the two germline ends. CDR1 is SGHRS, CDR2 YFSETQ, per germline. This sample is part of a study of blood T cells in healthy people across ages. The second PCR ran roughly 7 to 12 cycles with a sample-barcoded 5' primer and J-beta primers. MiXCR, applied by TCRdb to the 5' RACE reads, yields one record per CDR3 protein. The table has 1.5 million or so distinct CDR3 sequences, about 45% seen once; the top ten hold about 3.8%. Findings of the study overall: Strong correlation existed between TCR beta diversity and naive T cell percentage.

The receptor was isolated from a woman younger than 35 in good health. This chain connects TRBV5-1 to TRBJ2-7; no definite D call. The source material was blood. CDR3 region: CASSVVGLPASYEQYF. CDR3 DNA sequence: TGCGCCAGCAGCGTTGTGGGTTTGCCAGCCTCCTACGAGCAGTACTTC.